Described below is a single T cell receptor (beta chain) sequence and its context. Antigen unknown. This CDR3 contains 15 residues. The V gene's germline CDR1 is LGHNA and CDR2 YNFKEQ. The J segment lost 5 bases and the V segment lost 1 base, leaving 5 bases of the junction unmatched. This specimen comes from a study of vaccination effects on CD4 cells after COVID-19. On the study more broadly: Expansion of antigen-specific CD4+ T cells with viral peptide pools was carried out by the ViraFEST assay before sequencing. Subjects were given two BNT162b2 or mRNA-1273 vaccine doses. Among convalescent patients, two provided samples 16 days and one week before vaccination.

Following 10 days of culture, CD4+ T cells were isolated. Cultures got half-medium changes with IL-2 on days 3 and 7. Method: immunoSEQ multiplex PCR; TCRdb's copy keeps in-frame clones and lacks some. The data contain more than 60,000 clones, more than 60% of them singletons. The rearrangement links TRBV4-2 to TRBJ1-5; 7 bases are shared with TRBD1. Sequencing used CD4+ T cells from PBMCs cultured without peptide, obtained before COVID-19 vaccination. The receptor comes from a human donor who had a prior SARS-CoV-2 infection. The CDR3 DNA follows: TGTGCCAGCAGCCAAGGAACAGGGGTGGATCAGCCCCAGCATTTT. Amino acid sequence: CASSQGTGVDQPQHF.